This TCR beta chain was identified during a study of blood T cell repertoires in COVID-19. The overall study: Whether acute or convalescent, the COVID-19 samples came from the United States, Italy and Spain. T cells, B-cell-depleted T cells, or PBMCs supplied cDNA or gDNA.

Profiling relied on immunoSEQ multiplex PCR, and the TCRdb table lists in-frame clones only, not all of them. The table shows 100,000 to 150,000 clones, with roughly 91% occurring only once. Seattle cases were enrolled at active infection and followed longitudinally. Looked up from germline, CDR1 is MNHEY and CDR2 is SVGAGI. This CDR3 has 15 residues. The V end lost 1 base, the J end lost 2 bases, and 10 bases lay between the germline ends. The source material was peripheral blood. This TCR derives from a man in his 60s with COVID-19, enrolled during active disease. The chain links TRBV6-5 to TRBJ2-3; unclear D gene. CDR3 sequence: CASSYLSPNTDTQYF. CDR3 DNA sequence: TGTGCCAGCAGTTACTTGTCCCCAAACACAGATACGCAGTATTTT.